The TCR beta chain described here comes from a study of T cells in Graves' hyperthyroidism and ophthalmopathy. This clonotype occurred once. The antigen is unknown. Germline V CDR1 and CDR2: SNHLY, FYNNEI. This CDR3 has 14 residues. Unmatched junction bases numbered 5, after V lost 5 bases and J lost 3 bases. Amplification targeted TCR beta CDR3 regions from RNA transcripts. The HTBI set primed first-round TCR CDR3 RT-PCR. Each CDR3 protein gets one entry after TCRdb re-called the multiplex PCR reads with MiXCR. The sample has fewer than 750,000 distinct CDR3 sequences; around 45% are singletons. Study results and caveats: Most thyroid clonotypes with frequency above 0.001 were detected in blood. Using 13 V-J features, a model discriminated ophthalmopathy from stable hyperthyroidism. Ophthalmopathy was identified by the model a median roughly 6.5 months ahead of onset.

The sample comprised peripheral blood or thyroid tissue (not recorded which). This chain connects TRBV2 to TRBJ1-1, with 8 bases matching TRBD1. This receptor was obtained from a woman aged 18-29 years with Graves' hyperthyroidism. The CDR3 protein is CASSTDRADTEAFF. The CDR3 bases are TGTGCCAGCAGTACGGACAGGGCGGACACTGAAGCTTTCTTT.